Detailed here is one T cell receptor beta chain. This entry is derived from a study of shared clonotypes between healthy human individuals. Generated by immunoSEQ multiplex PCR, the TCRdb table keeps only in-frame clones and is missing some. The repertoire includes about 500,000 clones, roughly four fifths of them detected once, and more than 10% sits in the top ten. CDR3 size: 15 residues. The germline V gene has CDR1 MNHEY and CDR2 SMNVEV (reference sequence). V gave up 5 bases and J gave up 0 bases, with 13 bases separating them. The receptor comes from a woman between 40 and 55 years old in good health. Some clones in this sample may be carry-over from other donors' samples. Sequencing was carried out using PBMCs. The genes are TRBV27 and TRBJ1-1, with TRBD1 as a possible D gene (5 bases). For the CDR3, the DNA is TGTGCCAGCAGTCCCAGACAGACATTGAACACTGAAGCTTTCTTT. This sequence encodes CASSPRQTLNTEAFF.